These 4 T cell receptor beta chains originate from one sample sequenced in a study of blood T cell repertoires in COVID-19. The table came from immunoSEQ multiplex PCR; TCRdb's copy has only in-frame clones and leaves some out. The sample contains about 89,000 clones, more than 65% of which appear only once. Sequencing was carried out using peripheral blood. The receptors stem from a man in his 70s with COVID-19, enrolled during active disease.

V and J are TRBV5-8 and TRBJ2-7, with D perhaps matching TRBD1 (6 bases). CDR1 is SGHTS and CDR2 is YDEGEE in the germline V gene. The CDR3 totals 13 residues. Trimming left V 4 bases short and J 2 bases short, with 10 bases between. The CDR3 coding sequence is TGTGCCAGCAGCAAGAGACAGGCCTACGAGCAGTACTTC. Protein: CASSKRQAYEQYF.

The chain recombines TRBV6-5 with TRBJ1-2; D may be TRBD1 (6 bases). The germline CDR1 and CDR2 sequences are MNHEY and SVGAGI. V was clipped by 4 bases and J by 5 bases, with 14 bases between them. The CDR3 has 14 amino acids. CDR3 amino acids: CASSSTGLGYGYTF. The DNA for the CDR3 is TGTGCCAGCAGTTCGACAGGTCTGGGGTATGGCTACACCTTC.

This chain joins TRBV5-1 and TRBJ2-3; D may be TRBD2 (6 bases). The CDR3 loop spans 17 amino acids. Germline V gene data show CDR1 as SGHRS and CDR2 as YFSETQ. Trimming shortened V by 5 bases and J by 2 bases, and 21 bases separated the two germline ends. CDR3 protein: CASSKGTRDSDTDTQYF. CDR3 in DNA: TGCGCCAGCAGTAAAGGGACCCGGGACTCTGACACAGATACGCAGTATTTT.

The rearrangement uses TRBV19 and TRBJ1-4; D remains unclear. The V end lost 0 bases, the J end lost 8 bases, and 22 bases lay between the germline ends. The CDR3 length is 18 residues. In germline, CDR1 is LNHDA, CDR2 SQIVND (reference sequence). CDR3 protein: CASSIDAFSGHVGEKLFF. For the CDR3, the DNA is TGTGCCAGTAGTATAGATGCCTTCTCTGGGCATGTAGGCGAAAAACTGTTTTTT.